This T cell receptor beta chain was profiled in a study of shared clonotypes between healthy human individuals. With 4 bases removed from V and 5 bases from J, the gap between germline ends came to 11 bases. Germline V gene sequence: CDR1 MDHEN, CDR2 SYDVKM. This CDR3 comprises 14 residues. Produced via immunoSEQ multiplex PCR; TCRdb's table is partial and in-frame only. The profile shows 2.5 million or so clones, around nine tenths of them singletons. The chain is built from TRBV28 and TRBJ1-4; the D gene is possibly TRBD1 (6 bases). Sequenced material: naive CD4+ T cells sorted from blood. Noted subset: CD45RA+ positively selected. This TCR was sampled from a man younger than 35 in good health. The CDR3 region is CASSSQGLNEKLFF. Here the CDR3 DNA reads TGTGCCAGCAGTTCACAGGGATTGAATGAAAAACTGTTTTTT.